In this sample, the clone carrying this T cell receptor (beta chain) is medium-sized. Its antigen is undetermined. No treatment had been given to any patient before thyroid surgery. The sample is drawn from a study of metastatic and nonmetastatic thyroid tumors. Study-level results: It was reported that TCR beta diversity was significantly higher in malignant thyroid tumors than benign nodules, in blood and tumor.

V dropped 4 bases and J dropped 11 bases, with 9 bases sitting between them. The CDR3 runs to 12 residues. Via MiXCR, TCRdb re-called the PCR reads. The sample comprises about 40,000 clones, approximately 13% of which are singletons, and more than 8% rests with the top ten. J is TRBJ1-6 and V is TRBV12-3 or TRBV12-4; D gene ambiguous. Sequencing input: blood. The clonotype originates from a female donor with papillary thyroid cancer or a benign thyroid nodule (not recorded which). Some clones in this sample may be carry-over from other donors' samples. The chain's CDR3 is CASSYGVTPLHF. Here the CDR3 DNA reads TGTGCCAGCAGTTATGGGGTTACACCCCTCCACTTT.